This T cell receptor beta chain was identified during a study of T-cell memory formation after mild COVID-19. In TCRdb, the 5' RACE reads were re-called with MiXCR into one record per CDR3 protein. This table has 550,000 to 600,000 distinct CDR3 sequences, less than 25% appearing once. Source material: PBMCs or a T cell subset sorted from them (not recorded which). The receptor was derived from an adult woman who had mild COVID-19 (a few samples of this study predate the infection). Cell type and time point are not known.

The CDR3 DNA is TGTGCCAGCAGCCCCGACCGGGCGGGAGAGCTAGCGCGGGCCAAAAACATTCAGTACTTC. Its protein is CASSPDRAGELARAKNIQYF. This chain connects TRBV7-8 to TRBJ2-4; 7 nucleotides agree with TRBD2. V lost 5 bases and J lost 1; bases outside the gene matches: 20. The CDR3 extends over 20 amino acids. The germline V gene encodes CDR1 SGHVS and CDR2 FQNEAQ.